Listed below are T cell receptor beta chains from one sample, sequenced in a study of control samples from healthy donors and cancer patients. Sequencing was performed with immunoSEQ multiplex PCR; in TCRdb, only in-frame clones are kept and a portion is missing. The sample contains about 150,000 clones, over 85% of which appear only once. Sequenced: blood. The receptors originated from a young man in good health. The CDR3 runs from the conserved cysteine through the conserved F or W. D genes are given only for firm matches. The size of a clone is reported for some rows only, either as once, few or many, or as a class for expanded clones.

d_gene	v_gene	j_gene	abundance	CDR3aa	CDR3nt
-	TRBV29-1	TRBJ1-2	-	CSVGQDGGYGYTF	TGCAGCGTTGGTCAAGACGGGGGCTATGGCTACACCTTC
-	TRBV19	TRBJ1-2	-	CASSIGNNYGYTF	TGTGCCAGTAGTATAGGGAACAACTATGGCTACACCTTC
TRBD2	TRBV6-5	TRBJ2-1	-	CASRGLAQGNEQFF	TGTGCCAGCAGGGGACTAGCACAGGGCAATGAGCAGTTCTTC
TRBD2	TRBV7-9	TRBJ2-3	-	CASSFGLATDTQYF	TGTGCCAGCAGCTTCGGACTAGCGACCGATACGCAGTATTTT
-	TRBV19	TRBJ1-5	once	CASSIGRQGIQPQHF	TGTGCCAGTAGTATAGGAAGGCAGGGAATACAGCCCCAGCATTTT
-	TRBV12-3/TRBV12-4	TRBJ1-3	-	CASGQPSGNTIYF	TGTGCCAGCGGGCAGCCCTCTGGAAACACCATATATTTT
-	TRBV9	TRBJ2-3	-	CASSVAGDDYTQYF	TGTGCCAGCAGCGTAGCGGGGGATGACTATACGCAGTATTTT
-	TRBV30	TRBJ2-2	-	CAWSIVWTSNTGELFF	TGTGCCTGGAGTATTGTATGGACCTCGAACACCGGGGAGCTGTTTTTT
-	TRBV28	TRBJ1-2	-	CASRQVNYGYTF	TGTGCCAGTAGACAGGTTAACTATGGCTACACCTTC
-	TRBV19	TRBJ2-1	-	CASSIRPAGNEQFF	TGTGCCAGTAGTATTCGCCCAGCGGGCAATGAGCAGTTCTTC
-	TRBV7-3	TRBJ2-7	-	CASSLRGGDSYEQYF	TGTGCCAGCAGCCTGCGAGGAGGGGACTCCTACGAGCAGTACTTC
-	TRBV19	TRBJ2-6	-	CASRPTGANVLTF	TGTGCCAGTAGGCCTACAGGGGCCAACGTCCTGACTTTC
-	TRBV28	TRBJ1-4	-	CASSLISGDEKLFF	TGTGCCAGCAGTTTAATCTCTGGGGATGAAAAACTGTTTTTT
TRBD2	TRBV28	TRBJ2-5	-	CASSPLGSGVETQYF	TGTGCCAGCAGTCCCCTCGGTAGCGGGGTCGAGACCCAGTACTTC
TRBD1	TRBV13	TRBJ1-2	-	CASSFLDRGNYGYTF	TGTGCCAGCAGTTTCCTCGACAGGGGTAACTATGGCTACACCTTC
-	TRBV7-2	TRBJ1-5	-	CASSHSNSNQPQHF	TGTGCCAGCAGCCACTCTAATAGCAATCAGCCCCAGCATTTT
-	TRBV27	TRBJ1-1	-	CASITVWGYGSEAFF	TGTGCCAGCATCACCGTCTGGGGATATGGGTCTGAAGCTTTCTTT
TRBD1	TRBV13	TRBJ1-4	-	CASRRTGNEKLFF	TGTGCCAGCAGGAGGACAGGAAATGAAAAACTGTTTTTT
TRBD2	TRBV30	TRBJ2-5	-	CAWSHRDYGGETQYF	TGTGCCTGGAGTCACCGGGACTATGGAGGAGAGACCCAGTACTTC
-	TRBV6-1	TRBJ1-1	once	CASSELPGMNTEAFF	TGTGCCAGCAGTGAATTACCAGGGATGAACACTGAAGCTTTCTTT
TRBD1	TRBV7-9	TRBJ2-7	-	CALEGQGSYEQYF	TGTGCCTTAGAGGGACAGGGGTCCTACGAGCAGTACTTC
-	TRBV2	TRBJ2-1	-	CASSIDRHNEQFF	TGTGCCAGCAGCATAGACAGGCACAATGAGCAGTTCTTC
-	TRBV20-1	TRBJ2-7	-	CSARVSYEQYF	TGCAGTGCTAGGGTCTCCTACGAGCAGTACTTC
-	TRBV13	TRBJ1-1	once	CASSMPGRATEAFF	TGTGCCAGCAGCATGCCCGGCAGGGCGACTGAAGCTTTCTTT
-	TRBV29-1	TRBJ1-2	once	CSVGGPDYTF	TGCAGCGTTGGGGGACCCGACTACACCTTC
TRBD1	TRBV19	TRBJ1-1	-	CASVDRGSGSAEAFF	TGTGCCAGTGTGGACAGGGGGAGTGGAAGTGCTGAAGCTTTCTTT
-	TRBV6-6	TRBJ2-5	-	CASTPPGGISQETQYF	TGTGCCAGCACTCCTCCGGGCGGGATCTCCCAAGAGACCCAGTACTTC
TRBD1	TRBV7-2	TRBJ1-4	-	CASSLGWTGDEKLFF	TGTGCCAGCAGCTTAGGCTGGACAGGGGATGAAAAACTGTTTTTT
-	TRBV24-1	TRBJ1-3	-	CATSGGEGYGNTIYF	TGTGCCACCAGTGGGGGCGAAGGGTATGGAAACACCATATATTTT
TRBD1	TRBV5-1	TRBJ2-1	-	CASSWTGNPYNEQFF	TGCGCCAGCAGCTGGACAGGGAACCCCTACAATGAGCAGTTCTTC
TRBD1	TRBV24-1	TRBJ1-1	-	CATSDHWTGGASTEAFF	TGTGCCACCAGTGACCACTGGACAGGGGGCGCCTCCACTGAAGCTTTCTTT
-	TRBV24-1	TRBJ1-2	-	CATVCRDGRVGYTF	TGTGCCACCGTATGTCGGGACGGAAGGGTAGGCTACACCTTC
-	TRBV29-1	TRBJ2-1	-	CSASGNSYNEQFF	TGCAGCGCCTCGGGGAATTCCTACAATGAGCAGTTCTTC